The clone carrying this TCR beta chain came up a few times. What it binds is unknown. The entry originates in a study of molecular identifiers for immune sequencing clone quantification. Across the whole study: Replicate runs used RNA from approximately 20,000 or 98,000 naive CD8 cells, which was split five ways into aliquots, and four of those aliquots were then sequenced. Findings of the study overall: Spiked Jurkat TCR RNA equivalent to one cell was reportedly detectable in around 980,000 naive cells.

Input for naive CD8 libraries was roughly 19,000 to 1,100,000 sorted cells; the RNA fraction used was 10%, 30% or 50%. CD8+CD4-CCR7+CD45RA+ cells were sorted as naive CD8 T cells. TCRdb re-derived calls from the PCR reads in MiXCR, one entry per CDR3 protein. This table has about 320,000 distinct CDR3 sequences, 20% to 25% appearing once. This CDR3 is 15 amino acids long. Germline CDR1 is GTSNPN and CDR2 is SVGIG (reference sequence). V lost 2 bases to trimming and J lost 6 bases; unmatched junction nucleotides: 7. The source material was naive CD8+ T cells from blood, with Jurkat cell RNA spiked in. As to subset: FACS-sorted CD8+CD4-CCR7+CD45RA+ naive T cells. The sequence was obtained from a human donor in good health. Some libraries in this study had Jurkat cell RNA spiked in. The chain carries TRBV30 and TRBJ1-2; 12 bases line up with TRBD1. The CDR3 spells CAWSFGTGGWDGYTF. The CDR3 nucleotides are TGTGCCTGGAGTTTCGGGACAGGGGGCTGGGATGGCTACACCTTC.